Listed below are T cell receptor beta chains from one sample, sequenced in a study of cytomegalovirus exposure and HLA in healthy donors. The table came from immunoSEQ multiplex PCR; TCRdb's copy has only in-frame clones and leaves some out. The table shows over 150,000 clones, with roughly 76% occurring only once. The sequenced material came from PBMCs. The receptors stem from a woman aged 45-65 years in good health and CMV-seronegative. Each CDR3 is given with its conserved first and last residue.

cdr3_length j_call v_call cdr3_aa
17 TRBJ2-5 TRBV9 CASSVGEGARPRETQYF
16 TRBJ1-2 TRBV6-6 CASSYGLGRGRDGYTF
13 TRBJ1-1 TRBV27 CASSPPGWAEAFF
12 TRBJ1-1 TRBV5-1 CASRIDRAEAFF
12 TRBJ1-5 TRBV19 CASSTQLAAQHF
18 TRBJ2-2 TRBV19 CASSNRGTSSRGTGELFF
15 TRBJ2-3 TRBV15 CATTRSTSSTDTQYF
17 TRBJ2-7 TRBV4-3 CASSQDPMGQGSYEQYF
14 TRBJ2-7 TRBV5-6 CASSIPGQGYEQHF
14 TRBJ1-4 TRBV2 CASRVGGANEKLFF
17 TRBJ2-7 TRBV4-3 CASSHRLAGTESYEQYF
12 TRBJ2-5 TRBV5-6 CASSSGPETQYF
15 TRBJ1-1 TRBV5-1 CASSDQGMMNTEAFF
13 TRBJ2-1 TRBV27 CASSLRRLDEQFF
15 TRBJ2-7 TRBV11-2 CASSPAAGGPYEQYF
15 TRBJ1-5 TRBV4-3 CASSHLLGDNQPQHF
14 TRBJ2-7 TRBV2 CASCVGRGFGEQYF
17 TRBJ2-1 TRBV7-8 CASRSLGAPSSYNEQFF
15 TRBJ1-4 TRBV9 CASTVGQGPNEKLFF
15 TRBJ2-1 TRBV28 CASSPAGVLNNEQFF
14 TRBJ2-7 TRBV6-5 CASSYSGGPGEQYF
15 TRBJ2-2 TRBV11-3 CASSSGTSGRGELFF
13 TRBJ2-7 TRBV5-4 CASSLATGYEQYF
16 TRBJ2-1 TRBV19 CASTKNPGSSYNEQFF
14 TRBJ1-1 TRBV19 CASSIRGANTEAFF
15 TRBJ1-3 TRBV5-1 CASSLGTASGNTIYF
15 TRBJ2-1 TRBV4-3 CASSQGLAGRNEQFF
17 TRBJ2-1 TRBV7-9 CSSSALFSGGSYNEQFF
13 TRBJ1-2 TRBV2 CASSDRVVGGYTF
17 TRBJ2-3 TRBV18 CASSPPAGRDPKGPQYF
13 TRBJ2-7 TRBV15 CATSRDPQDEQYF
13 TRBJ2-1 TRBV6-1 CASSGRLAHEQFF
13 TRBJ2-2 TRBV5-4 CASSLDRTGELFF
15 TRBJ2-6 TRBV28 CASSLSVSGANVLTF
12 TRBJ1-6 TRBV27 CASSLGGSPLHF
12 TRBJ2-7 TRBV27 CASSPGGYEQYF
16 TRBJ2-1 TRBV7-2 CASSLGLAGGDGEQFF
13 TRBJ2-1 TRBV7-6 CASSLRREVEQFF
14 TRBJ2-7 TRBV5-8 CASSFGTGGNEQYF
15 TRBJ2-1 TRBV14 CASSLNRGPVNEQFF
13 TRBJ2-5 TRBV18 CASSPYSGETQYF
14 TRBJ2-3 TRBV19 CASSRGWSTDTQYF
14 . TRBV28 CASRPRDRVTEQYF
18 TRBJ2-5 TRBV11-2 CASSRGGSSGGAKETQYF
17 TRBJ1-4 TRBV4-3 CASSQDRGPGGKEKLFF
14 TRBJ1-1 TRBV2 CASRQDPPMGEAFF
12 TRBJ2-1 TRBV12-5 CASGLGGIEQFF
14 TRBJ1-5 TRBV7-2 CASSLTFGNQPQHF
17 TRBJ1-3 TRBV9 CASSAGQRAFSGNTIYF
13 TRBJ1-4 TRBV19 CASSIQGGEKLFF
14 TRBJ1-5 TRBV11-2 CASSLDSGNQPQHF
17 TRBJ2-2 TRBV19 CASSPTSGRANTGELFF
17 TRBJ2-1 TRBV19 CASSIDLVTSGRGEQFF
15 TRBJ2-4 TRBV29-1 CSATRGSGEINIQYF
14 TRBJ1-2 TRBV7-9 CASSSPGQAYGYTF
15 TRBJ2-2 TRBV4-3 CASSQDSWNTGELFF
11 TRBJ2-5 TRBV7-9 CSSSPTETQYF